The 24 T cell receptor beta chains given below trace back to one sample, sequenced in a study of shared clonotypes between healthy human individuals. Profiling relied on immunoSEQ multiplex PCR, and the TCRdb table lists in-frame clones only, not all of them. The data contain over a million clones, approximately 97% of them seen just once; the ten biggest clones take up 1.2%. The source material was naive CD4+ T cells sorted from blood. Stated subset: CD45RA+ positively selected. These receptors all stem from a man aged 25 to 45 in good health.

CDR3 sequence (DNA): TGTGCCAGCAGCTTAGGTTTTGAGACATACCCCTACGAGCAGTACTTC. Amino acid sequence: CASSLGFETYPYEQYF. The chain carries TRBV11-2 and TRBJ2-7; no clear D. Germline CDR1 reads SGHAT; CDR2 reads FQNNGV. V lost 1 base and J 2 bases, leaving 15 bases between the germline ends. There are 16 residues in the CDR3.

The chain has TRBV7-8 and TRBJ1-3; D is unresolved. The CDR3 spans 14 residues. The germline V and J ends were trimmed by 1 base and 0 bases, with 4 bases remaining between them. CDR1 is SGHVS, CDR2 FQNEAQ, per germline. CDR3 in amino acids: CASSLEVSGNTIYF. CDR3 DNA: TGTGCCAGCAGCTTAGAAGTCTCTGGAAACACCATATATTTT. The whole variable domain, remainder taken from reference TRBV7-8 and TRBJ1-3, is GAGVSQSPRYKVAKRGQDVALRCDPISGHVSLFWYQQALGQGPEFLTYFQNEAQLDKSGLPSDRFFAERPEGSVSTLKIQRTQQEDSAVYLCASSLEVSGNTIYFGEGSWLTVV.

This sequence joins TRBV7-6 and TRBJ2-7, with a tentative D call TRBD1 (6 bases). CDR3 length: 15 residues. V gave up 0 bases and J gave up 1 base, with 10 bases separating them. Germline CDR1 is SGHVS and CDR2 is FNYEAQ. CDR3 sequence (DNA): TGTGCCAGCAGCTTAGCCTCAGGGGAATCCTACGAGCAGTACTTC. This translates into CASSLASGESYEQYF.

The chain is built from TRBV5-4 and TRBJ2-3; 12 nucleotides match TRBD2. The CDR3 sequence is 17 residues long. Germline V gene lookup returns CDR1 SGHNT and CDR2 YYREEE (reference sequence). J lost 0 bases, V lost 0 bases, and 2 bases had no gene match. The CDR3 sequence is CASSLGGLAGSTDTQYF. CDR3 sequence (DNA): TGTGCCAGCAGCTTGGGCGGACTAGCGGGGAGCACAGATACGCAGTATTTT.

V gene TRBV6-5 combines with J gene TRBJ1-2; 8 bases match TRBD1. CDR1 and CDR2 (germline): MNHEY, SVGAGI. This CDR3 spans 15 amino acids. After removal of 2 bases from V and 7 bases from J, the junction contained 9 bases not matched to a gene. The CDR3 DNA reads TGTGCCAGCAGTTACGGCGGCAGGGGGCAGAGTGGCTACACCTTC. It specifies CASSYGGRGQSGYTF.

The chain carries TRBV11-2 and TRBJ1-2, with D perhaps TRBD1 (5 bases). Trimming removed 0 bases at V and 6 bases at J, with 8 bases between. Germline V gives CDR1 SGHAT, CDR2 FQNNGV. This CDR3 has 13 residues. CDR3 protein: CASSLDRANGYTF. The DNA for the CDR3 is TGTGCCAGCAGCTTAGACAGGGCGAATGGCTACACCTTC.

The chain joins TRBV9 to TRBJ2-7; 7 bases align to TRBD2. The ends lost 0 bases at V and 3 bases at J; junction bases unmatched: 9. This CDR3 contains 16 residues. CDR1 and CDR2 from the germline V gene are SGDLS and YYNGEE. The chain's CDR3 is CASSVEPGGYRYEQYF. In DNA form, the CDR3 reads TGTGCCAGCAGCGTAGAACCCGGGGGGTACCGCTACGAGCAGTACTTC.

In regard to this clone: Other DNA sequences in the sample encode the same CDR3. The V call is TRBV7-2, the J call TRBJ1-5, with 9 bases fitting TRBD1. This CDR3 is built from 14 residues. Trimming cost V 5 bases and J 6 bases; bases outside gene matches: 5. The germline V gene has CDR1 SGHTA and CDR2 FQGNSA. CDR3 DNA sequence: TGTGCCAGCAGCCCGCGGACAGGGGTTCAGCCCCAGCATTTT. It specifies CASSPRTGVQPQHF.

The gene calls are TRBV6-5 and TRBJ2-3, with 9 bases aligning to TRBD1. The CDR3 has 16 residues. Per the germline V gene, CDR1 is MNHEY and CDR2 is SVGAGI. J lost 9 bases, V lost 2 bases, and 12 bases had no gene match. The CDR3 sequence: CASSYTSTGQGWTQYF. CDR3 DNA sequence: TGTGCCAGCAGTTACACAAGTACCGGACAGGGGTGGACGCAGTATTTT.

The rearrangement joins TRBV11-2 to TRBJ1-2; no clear D. This CDR3 contains 12 residues. Germline CDR1 is SGHAT and CDR2 is FQNNGV. Trimming took off 5 bases at V and 1 base at J, with 5 bases between the two ends. This CDR3 reads CASSIRNYGYTF. The DNA for the CDR3 is TGTGCCAGCAGCATCCGTAACTATGGCTACACCTTC. The full variable domain, completed using reference TRBV11-2 and TRBJ1-2, is EAGVAQSPRYKIIEKRQSVAFWCNPISGHATLYWYQQILGQGPKLLIQFQNNGVVDDSQLPKDRFSAERLKGVDSTLKIQPAKLEDSAVYLCASSIRNYGYTFGSGTRLTVV.

The chain uses TRBV5-1 and TRBJ2-1, with D tentatively TRBD2 (7 bases). The CDR3 totals 17 residues. CDR1 and CDR2 from the germline V gene are SGHRS and YFSETQ. Deletions cut 0 bases from V and 0 bases from J, with 13 bases between. CDR3 coding DNA: TGCGCCAGCAGCTTGGGAATCGCGGGGGCCTCCTACAATGAGCAGTTCTTC. Encoded protein: CASSLGIAGASYNEQFF. Variable domain in full (rest from reference TRBV5-1 and TRBJ2-1): KAGVTQTPRYLIKTRGQQVTLSCSPISGHRSVSWYQQTPGQGLQFLFEYFSETQRNKGNFPGRFSGRQFSNSRSEMNVSTLELGDSALYLCASSLGIAGASYNEQFFGPGTRLTVL.

The genes are TRBV5-6 and TRBJ2-7, with TRBD1 identical over 9 bases. The germline V gene encodes CDR1 SGHDT and CDR2 YYEEEE. CDR3 length: 15 amino acids. V was pared by 3 bases and J by 0 bases, with 4 bases of the junction left unmatched. Written as DNA, the CDR3 is TGTGCCAGCAGCTATGGACAGGGGATCTCCTACGAGCAGTACTTC. Translation gives CASSYGQGISYEQYF.

The chain carries TRBV11-2 and TRBJ2-1; tentative D call: TRBD2 (6 bases). This CDR3 has 14 amino acids. Germline V gene data show CDR1 as SGHAT and CDR2 as FQNNGV. The germline V and J ends were trimmed by 0 bases and 8 bases, with 11 bases remaining between them. CDR3 region: CASSLDLASDEQFF. The CDR3 coding sequence is TGTGCCAGCAGCTTAGATTTGGCTAGCGATGAGCAGTTCTTC.

This chain joins TRBV29-1 and TRBJ1-4; possible D gene TRBD1, 5 bases. CDR3 length: 14 residues. Germline V CDR1 and CDR2: SQVTM, ANQGSEA. V was cut by 4 bases and J by 2 bases, with 11 bases left in between. This CDR3 reads CSVAGWGTNEKLFF. The DNA of the CDR3 is TGCAGCGTTGCAGGGTGGGGGACTAATGAAAAACTGTTTTTT.

The chain has TRBV4-1 and TRBJ2-1; 11 bases line up with TRBD2. The V gene's germline CDR1 is MGHRA and CDR2 YSYEKL. V gave up 0 bases and J gave up 10 bases; unmatched junction bases: 11. CDR3 length: 17 residues. The CDR3, as DNA: TGCGCCAGCAGCCAAGATATAATAGCGGGAGGGCCTGGGGAGCAGTTCTTC. Its protein is CASSQDIIAGGPGEQFF.

The chain has TRBV13 and TRBJ2-6; 7 bases line up with TRBD1. The CDR3 totals 17 residues. After removal of 10 bases from V and 0 bases from J, the junction contained 12 bases not matched to a gene. Germline values: CDR1 PRHDT, CDR2 FYEKMQ (reference sequence). CDR3 nucleotide sequence: TGTGCCACCCTTGGGACAGAATCGAACTCTGGGGCCAACGTCCTGACTTTC. As protein: CATLGTESNSGANVLTF. Complete variable domain (other parts from reference TRBV13 and TRBJ2-6): AAGVIQSPRHLIKEKRETATLKCYPIPRHDTVYWYQQGPGQDPQFLISFYEKMQSDKGSIPDRFSAQQFSDYHSELNMSSLELGDSALYFCATLGTESNSGANVLTFGAGSRLTVL.

On this clone: This sample also contains other DNA sequences that code for the same CDR3. CDR3 in amino acids: CSVGQGNYGYTF. The CDR3 DNA reads as TGCAGCGTTGGACAGGGTAACTATGGCTACACCTTC. The chain couples TRBV29-1 to TRBJ1-2, with 7 bases matching TRBD1. The germline CDR1 and CDR2 sequences are SQVTM and ANQGSEA. J lost 1 base, V lost 4 bases, and 0 bases had no gene match. CDR3 length equals 12 residues. Full variable domain (remainder filled in from reference TRBV29-1 and TRBJ1-2): SAVISQKPSRDICQRGTSLTIQCQVDSQVTMMFWYRQQPGQSLTLIATANQGSEATYESGFVIDKFPISRPNLTFSTLTVSNMSPEDSSIYLCSVGQGNYGYTFGSGTRLTVV.

The chain joins TRBV9 to TRBJ2-1, with 7 nucleotides matching TRBD2. This CDR3 contains 15 residues. V was pared by 0 bases and J by 8 bases, with 8 bases of the junction left unmatched. Germline lookup yields CDR1 SGDLS and CDR2 YYNGEE. CDR3 nucleotides: TGTGCCAGCAGCGTAGTGGGACTACCAACCTATGAGCAGTTCTTC. The encoded protein is CASSVVGLPTYEQFF.

The rearrangement uses TRBV7-9 and TRBJ1-3; D remains unclear. With 1 base removed from V and 0 bases from J, the gap between germline ends came to 7 bases. The CDR3 covers 15 residues. Germline assignment: CDR1 SEHNR and CDR2 FQNEAQ (reference sequence). The CDR3 DNA reads TGTGCCAGCAGCTTAGAACGGCTCTCTGGAAACACCATATATTTT. Translating gives CASSLERLSGNTIYF.

The chain has TRBV10-2 and TRBJ2-7; the D gene could be TRBD1 or TRBD2 (5 bases each). V was clipped by 9 bases and J by 1 base, with 19 bases between them. CDR3 length: 15 amino acids. The germline V gene encodes CDR1 WSHSY and CDR2 SAAADI. The CDR3 region is CASSLPGRESYEQYF. The CDR3 nucleotides read TGCGCCAGTTCCCTTCCGGGACGGGAATCCTACGAGCAGTACTTC.

The rearrangement uses TRBV5-1 and TRBJ1-4, with no clear D. The CDR3 runs 16 residues. Germline-derived CDR1 and CDR2 are SGHRS and YFSETQ. Trimming took off 2 bases at V and 2 bases at J, with 13 bases between the two ends. CDR3 bases: TGCGCCAGCAGCTTCGGGTTTCCTGGCACTAATGAAAAACTGTTTTTT. This gives the protein CASSFGFPGTNEKLFF.

The chain carries TRBV5-1 and TRBJ2-3; no definite D call. The germline CDR1 and CDR2 sequences are SGHRS and YFSETQ. The ends were cut back, 0 bases at V and 2 bases at J, with 10 bases in the middle. This CDR3 has 15 residues. CDR3 protein: CASSLVERTTDTQYF. The CDR3 DNA reads TGCGCCAGCAGCTTGGTCGAACGAACCACAGATACGCAGTATTTT.

This clone was found a few times. This chain joins TRBV30 and TRBJ1-1; no clear D. The V gene's germline CDR1 is GTSNPN and CDR2 SVGIG (reference sequence). The V end lost 2 bases, the J end lost 3 bases, and 10 bases lay between the germline ends. This CDR3 comprises 13 residues. The CDR3 DNA reads TGTGCCTGGAGTTGGAAAAGGGACACTGAAGCTTTCTTT. Translating it yields CAWSWKRDTEAFF. The full variable domain, completed using reference TRBV30 and TRBJ1-1, is SQTIHQWPATLVQPVGSPLSLECTVEGTSNPNLYWYRQAAGRGLQLLFYSVGIGQISSEVPQNLSASRPQDRQFILSSKKLLLSDSGFYLCAWSWKRDTEAFFGQGTRLTVV.

In nucleotides, the CDR3 is TGTGCCAGCAGCATTAGCGGGAGCTCCTACAATGAGCAGTTCTTC. This encodes CASSISGSSYNEQFF. The chain employs TRBV9 and TRBJ2-1; TRBD2 matches 9 bases. J was trimmed by 0 bases and V by 4 bases; bases with no gene match: 2. From germline, CDR1 is SGDLS and CDR2 YYNGEE. This CDR3 has 15 residues. Drawing the rest from reference TRBV9 and TRBJ2-1, the complete variable domain is DSGVTQTPKHLITATGQRVTLRCSPRSGDLSVYWYQQSLDQGLQFLIQYYNGEERAKGNILERFSAQQFPDLHSELNLSSLELGDSALYFCASSISGSSYNEQFFGPGTRLTVL.